The clone carrying this T cell receptor beta chain was seen at least ten times. The antigen remains undetermined. The read is 3 residues too short to cover the CDR3 end, so that end is filled in from the germline J gene. This sample is drawn from a study of T cell clonality in common variable immunodeficiency. General observations from the study: CVID subjects showed higher TCRbeta clonality than healthy controls. In common variable immunodeficiency, TCR beta chains reportedly carried fewer deletions and N-nucleotide insertions. Repertoire-complication correlations in CVID were limited by patient heterogeneity.

Per germline, CDR1 DFQATT and CDR2 SNEGSKA (reference sequence). Trimming cost V 5 bases and J 0 bases, with 13 bases left between them. The CDR3 sequence is 14 residues long. Control and CVID samples contributed equal amounts of genomic DNA. Clones were sequenced by immunoSEQ multiplex PCR, and TCRdb holds only the in-frame ones, with some missing. The profile covers roughly 40,000 clones, none occurring a single time. Material: peripheral blood mononuclear cells. J is TRBJ1-2 and V is TRBV20-1; a weak D match, TRBD1 (6 bases). This receptor was identified in a person aged 18 to 69 in good health. The CDR3 here is CSAVDRTTNYGYTF. The sequenced part of the CDR3 DNA is TGCAGTGCTGTAGACAGGACCACTAACTATGGC.